Presented here are 17 T cell receptor beta chains from one specimen sequenced in a study of blood T cell repertoires in COVID-19. Generated by immunoSEQ multiplex PCR, the TCRdb table keeps only in-frame clones and is missing some. The data contain some 200,000 clones, 89% of them singletons. Material: PBMCs or T cells enriched from blood (not recorded which). All receptors come from a woman aged 18-29 years who had recovered from COVID-19.

V usage is TRBV7-6 and J usage is TRBJ1-1; a possible D gene is TRBD1 (5 bases). This CDR3 is built from 15 residues. Germline-derived CDR1 and CDR2 are SGHVS and FNYEAQ. Trimming removed 5 bases from V and 4 bases from J, with 17 bases in between. CDR3 amino acids: CASSPTGADSTEAFF. Here the CDR3 DNA reads TGTGCCAGCAGCCCCACTGGGGCTGATAGCACTGAAGCTTTCTTT.

The sample holds one count of this clone. The chain uses TRBV19 and TRBJ2-7; 12 bases are a match to TRBD2. J gave up 3 bases and V 9 bases, and 3 bases lay outside the gene matches. The CDR3 has 13 amino acids. Per germline, CDR1 LNHDA and CDR2 SQIVND (reference sequence). CDR3 region: CASSTSGSYEQYF. In nucleotides, the CDR3 is TGTGCCAGCTCGACTAGCGGGAGCTACGAGCAGTACTTC.

The genes are TRBV14 and TRBJ2-1; the match to TRBD2 covers 9 bases. The V segment lost 1 base and the J segment 4 bases; nucleotides outside the gene matches: 11. CDR3 length: 18 amino acids. Germline assignment: CDR1 SGHDN and CDR2 FVKESK. The CDR3 DNA follows: TGTGCCAGCAGCCAAGTGGCTTTCGATAGCGGGAGTTACAATGAGCAGTTCTTC. Protein sequence: CASSQVAFDSGSYNEQFF.

The chain uses TRBV28 and TRBJ1-2; D ambiguous. CDR3 length: 15 amino acids. Trimming removed 6 bases from V and 5 bases from J, with 19 bases in between. The V gene's germline CDR1 is MDHEN and CDR2 SYDVKM. DNA for the CDR3: TGTGCCAGCAGCCCCGGCGGAGACTCTTCTTATGGCTACACCTTC. Protein sequence: CASSPGGDSSYGYTF.

The rearrangement links TRBV4-1 to TRBJ2-1; a possible D gene is TRBD2 (5 bases). The CDR3 covers 15 residues. V shed 1 base and J shed 0 bases, with 7 bases lying between them. The germline V gene encodes CDR1 MGHRA and CDR2 YSYEKL. The CDR3 is CASSQVLASYNEQFF. CDR3 DNA sequence: TGCGCCAGCAGCCAAGTCCTAGCCTCCTACAATGAGCAGTTCTTC.

The genes are TRBV27 and TRBJ2-6, with 9 bases matching TRBD2. V lost 7 bases and J lost 2; bases outside the gene matches: 9. CDR1 and CDR2 from the germline V gene are MNHEY and SMNVEV (reference sequence). There are 17 residues in the CDR3. CDR3 nucleotides: TGTGCCAGCACCGGGACTAGCATTACCCCTGGGGCCAACGTCCTGACTTTC. Amino acid sequence: CASTGTSITPGANVLTF.

The chain joins TRBV6-5 to TRBJ1-4; D not resolved. V lost 3 bases and J lost 8, with 13 bases in between. The CDR3 has 14 amino acids. From germline, CDR1 is MNHEY and CDR2 SVGAGI. CDR3 protein: CASSYSGGSEKLFF. The CDR3 region has the DNA TGTGCCAGCAGTTATTCCGGCGGTAGCGAAAAACTGTTTTTT.

The gene calls are TRBV27 and TRBJ2-6; no clear D. V lost 3 bases, J lost 2 bases, and 8 bases lay in between. CDR1 MNHEY and CDR2 SMNVEV come from the germline V gene (reference sequence). The CDR3 extends over 15 amino acids. The CDR3 sequence is CASSFLPAGANVLTF. For the CDR3, the DNA is TGTGCCAGCAGTTTTTTACCAGCTGGGGCCAACGTCCTGACTTTC.

J is TRBJ2-5 and V is TRBV7-2, with D uncertain. CDR3 size: 14 residues. Germline assignment: CDR1 SGHTA and CDR2 FQGNSA. V was clipped by 8 bases and J by 5 bases, with 18 bases between them. In DNA form, the CDR3 reads TGTGCCAGCGCGCCCCAGCGAGGCTTCGAGACCCAGTACTTC. Protein: CASAPQRGFETQYF.

V usage is TRBV27 and J usage is TRBJ2-1, with no clear D. Looked up from germline, CDR1 is MNHEY and CDR2 is SMNVEV (reference sequence). Between the trimmed V and J ends, which lost 2 bases and 9 bases, there was a span of 5 bases. This CDR3 region has 11 residues. CDR3 amino acids: CASSLGREQFF. The CDR3, as DNA: TGTGCCAGCAGTTTAGGGCGTGAGCAGTTCTTC.

The rearrangement links TRBV28 to TRBJ1-6, with 8 bases lining up with TRBD1. Trimming at V came to 4 bases and at J to 10 bases, leaving 18 bases not matched to a gene. The CDR3 contains 18 residues. Germline-derived CDR1 and CDR2 are MDHEN and SYDVKM. CDR3 region: CASSSRTGLVSDLSPLHF. The CDR3 region has the DNA TGTGCCAGCAGTTCGAGGACAGGGCTGGTTTCCGATCTGTCACCCCTCCACTTT.

This clone was observed at least ten times. The CDR3 region is CASTEGESDNSPLHF. Written as DNA, the CDR3 is TGTGCCAGCACCGAAGGAGAATCCGACAATTCACCCCTCCACTTT. The chain employs TRBV6-5 and TRBJ1-6, with D unresolved. Trimming shortened V by 7 bases and J by 7 bases, and 17 bases separated the two germline ends. The germline CDR1 and CDR2 sequences are MNHEY and SVGAGI. CDR3 length equals 15 residues.

This sequence joins TRBV30 and TRBJ2-2; TRBD1 might be the D (6 bases). This CDR3 is built from 13 residues. The germline CDR1 and CDR2 sequences are GTSNPN and SVGIG (reference sequence). V was pared by 4 bases and J by 8 bases, with 14 bases between. The chain's CDR3 is CAWTLSGVGELFF. CDR3 in DNA: TGTGCCTGGACGTTATCAGGGGTGGGGGAGCTGTTTTTT.

The CDR3 sequence: CASSPPGSREQYF. The CDR3 DNA follows: TGTGCCAGCAGTCCTCCCGGTTCCCGCGAGCAGTACTTC. The rearrangement links TRBV28 to TRBJ2-7; D uncertain. This CDR3 spans 13 amino acids. The ends were cut back, 5 bases at V and 6 bases at J, with 14 bases in the middle. Germline CDR1 MDHEN, CDR2 SYDVKM.

This sequence joins TRBV7-2 and TRBJ2-5, with D tentatively TRBD2 (6 bases). Germline V CDR1 and CDR2: SGHTA, FQGNSA. This CDR3 comprises 15 residues. V lost 3 bases to trimming and J lost 2 bases, with 13 bases between them. The CDR3 region has the DNA TGTGCCAGCAGCTTCGGAGGGCAGCTTCAAGAGACCCAGTACTTC. Translation gives CASSFGGQLQETQYF.

This sequence joins TRBV3-1 (or the pseudogene TRBV3-2) and TRBJ1-1, with TRBD1 identical over 9 bases. The CDR3 sequence is 15 residues long. Germline V lookup: CDR1 LGHDT, CDR2 YNNKEL (reference sequence). Losses at the gene ends were 0 bases for V and 5 bases for J; bases not matched to a gene: 4. DNA for the CDR3: TGTGCCAGCAGCCAAGAAGGGACAGGGACGACTGAAGCTTTCTTT. Translation gives CASSQEGTGTTEAFF.

V gene TRBV11-3 combines with J gene TRBJ2-3, with 9 positions matching TRBD2. The CDR3 sequence is 15 residues long. V trimming: 1 base; J trimming: 6 bases; junction bases outside the gene matches: 5. CDR1 is SGHNT and CDR2 is YENEEA in the germline V gene. The CDR3 loop reads CASSLGTSELDTQYF. The CDR3 DNA reads as TGTGCCAGCAGCTTAGGGACTAGCGAACTCGATACGCAGTATTTT.